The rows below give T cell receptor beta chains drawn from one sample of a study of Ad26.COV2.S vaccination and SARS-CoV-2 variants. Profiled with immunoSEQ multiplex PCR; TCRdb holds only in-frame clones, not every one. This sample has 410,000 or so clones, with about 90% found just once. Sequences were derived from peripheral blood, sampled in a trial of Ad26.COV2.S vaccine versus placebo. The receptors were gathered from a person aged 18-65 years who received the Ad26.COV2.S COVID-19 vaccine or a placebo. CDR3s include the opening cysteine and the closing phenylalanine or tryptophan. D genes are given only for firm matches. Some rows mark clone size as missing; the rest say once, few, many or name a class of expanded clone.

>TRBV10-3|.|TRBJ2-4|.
CAISDREGKNIQYF
TGTGCCATCAGTGACAGAGAAGGCAAAAACATTCAGTACTTC
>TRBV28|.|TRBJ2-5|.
CASSLIWGRLQETQYF
TGTGCCAGCAGTTTAATTTGGGGCAGGTTGCAAGAGACCCAGTACTTC
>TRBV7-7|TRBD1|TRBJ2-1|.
CASSLVPGQGLSEQFF
TGTGCCAGCAGCTTAGTCCCGGGACAGGGGTTGAGTGAGCAGTTCTTC
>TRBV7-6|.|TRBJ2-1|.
CASSLEGFLGSYNEQFF
TGTGCCAGCAGCTTGGAAGGATTTCTGGGATCCTACAATGAGCAGTTCTTC
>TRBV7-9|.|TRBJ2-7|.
CASSLAQVGAGYEQYF
TGTGCCAGCAGCTTAGCGCAGGTCGGAGCGGGTTACGAGCAGTACTTC
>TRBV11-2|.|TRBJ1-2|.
CASSLGTLYGYTF
TGTGCCAGCAGCCTCGGGACGCTCTATGGCTACACCTTC
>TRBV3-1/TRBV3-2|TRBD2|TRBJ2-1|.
CASSRRLAGGIKSSYNEQFF
TGTGCCAGCAGCCGACGACTAGCGGGGGGTATCAAGAGCTCCTACAATGAGCAGTTCTTC
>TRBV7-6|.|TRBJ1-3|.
CASSSQGSSGNTIYF
TGTGCCAGCAGTTCCCAGGGAAGCTCTGGAAACACCATATATTTT
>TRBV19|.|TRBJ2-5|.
CASSIGRIQETQYF
TGTGCCAGTAGTATAGGCCGGATACAAGAGACCCAGTACTTC
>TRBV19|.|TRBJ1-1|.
CASSMNTEAFF
TGTGCCAGTAGTATGAACACTGAAGCTTTCTTT
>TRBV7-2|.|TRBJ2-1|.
CASSLVAGAWKGNEQFF
TGTGCCAGCAGCTTAGTTGCGGGGGCCTGGAAAGGCAATGAGCAGTTCTTC
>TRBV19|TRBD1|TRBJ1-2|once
CASSMGTGGNYGYTF
TGTGCCAGTAGTATGGGGACAGGGGGTAACTATGGCTACACCTTC
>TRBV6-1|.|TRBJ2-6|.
CASSAFTVIRSGANVLTF
TGTGCCAGCAGTGCCTTTACAGTTATCCGCTCTGGGGCCAACGTCCTGACTTTC
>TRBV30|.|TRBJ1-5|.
CAWSAESDQPQHF
TGTGCCTGGAGTGCCGAATCGGATCAGCCCCAGCATTTT
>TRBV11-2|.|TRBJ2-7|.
CASSLGRTRIYEQYF
TGTGCCAGCAGCTTAGGAAGGACAAGGATATACGAGCAGTACTTC
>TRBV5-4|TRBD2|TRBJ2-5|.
CASSLGRLAGVQETQYF
TGTGCCAGCAGCTTGGGGAGACTAGCGGGGGTACAAGAGACCCAGTACTTC
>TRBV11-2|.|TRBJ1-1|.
CASTFEGTNTEAFF
TGTGCCAGCACTTTCGAAGGGACGAACACTGAAGCTTTCTTT
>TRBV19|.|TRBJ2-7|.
CASSIRVYEQYF
TGTGCCAGTAGTATTCGGGTTTACGAGCAGTACTTC
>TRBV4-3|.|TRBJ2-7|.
CASSQRRGSYSYEQYF
TGCGCCAGCAGCCAACGTCGCGGAAGTTACTCCTACGAGCAGTACTTC
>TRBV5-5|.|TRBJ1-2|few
CASGSPLYGYTF
TGTGCCAGCGGCTCTCCCTTGTATGGCTACACCTTC
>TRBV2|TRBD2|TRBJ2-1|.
CASTRGLAFYNEQFF
TGTGCCAGCACCAGGGGACTAGCTTTCTACAATGAGCAGTTCTTC
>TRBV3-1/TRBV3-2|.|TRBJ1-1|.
CASSQVLGVEDTEAFF
TGTGCCAGCAGCCAAGTGTTGGGGGTGGAAGACACTGAAGCTTTCTTT
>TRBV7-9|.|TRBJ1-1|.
CASSLRPVNTEAFF
TGTGCCAGCAGCTTACGTCCGGTGAACACTGAAGCTTTCTTT
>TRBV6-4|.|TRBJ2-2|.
CASIGKNTGELFF
TGTGCCAGCATTGGGAAGAACACCGGGGAGCTGTTTTTT
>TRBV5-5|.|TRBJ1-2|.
CASSLVPGDYGYTF
TGTGCCAGCAGCTTGGTCCCTGGTGATTATGGCTACACCTTC
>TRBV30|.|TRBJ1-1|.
CAWTRLTGIRTEAFF
TGTGCCTGGACGAGGTTGACAGGCATACGGACTGAAGCTTTCTTT
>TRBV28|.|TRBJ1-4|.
CASSFGWGEATNEKLFF
TGTGCCAGCAGTTTCGGGTGGGGGGAAGCAACTAATGAAAAACTGTTTTTT
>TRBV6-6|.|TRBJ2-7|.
CASRLDPSDYEQYF
TGTGCCAGCAGATTGGACCCGTCCGATTACGAGCAGTACTTC
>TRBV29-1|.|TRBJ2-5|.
CSVAAQGGETQYF
TGCAGCGTCGCCGCACAGGGAGGCGAGACCCAGTACTTC